This T cell receptor beta chain was recovered during a study of regulatory T cells in long-lasting Graves disease. Time point denoted: newly diagnosed GD, antithyroid drugs for less than 3 months. The TCR library was made from RNA that had been extracted from PBMCs in TRIzol. This clonotype has ten or more counts. Library construction for TCR beta used iRepertoire HTBI primers and Arm-PCR of CDR3 regions. TCRdb reanalysed the multiplex PCR reads using MiXCR and keeps one entry per CDR3 protein. The sample carries approximately 460,000 distinct CDR3 sequences, about 16% recorded once. V was trimmed by 1 base and J by 3 bases, leaving 7 bases between them. Germline loops: CDR1 SGHTA, CDR2 FQGNSA. The CDR3 runs to 14 residues. Separately, the same data were catalogued under a study of T cells in Graves' hyperthyroidism and ophthalmopathy.

This sequence originates from a woman aged 30 to 39 with Graves disease. Sequences were derived from peripheral blood mononuclear cells (PBMCs), sampled at new diagnosis, from a patient treated with antithyroid drugs. This chain joins TRBV7-2 and TRBJ1-5; the D is unclear. The CDR3 DNA is TGTGCCAGCAGCTTAGGGGGTAACAATCAGCCCCAGCATTTT. Protein product: CASSLGGNNQPQHF.